These 26 T cell receptor beta chains originate from one sample sequenced in a study of T-cell memory formation after mild COVID-19. TCRdb recomputed calls from the 5' RACE reads with MiXCR, one row per CDR3 protein. The sample carries roughly 80,000 distinct CDR3 sequences, approximately 15% recorded once. The sequenced material came from PBMCs or a T cell subset sorted from them (not recorded which). The receptors derive from an adult woman who had mild COVID-19 (a few samples of this study predate the infection). Cell type and time point are not known.

V is TRBV2 and J is TRBJ2-5; 7 positions agree with TRBD2. V was pared by 7 bases and J by 0 bases, with 2 bases of the junction left unmatched. CDR3 length: 13 residues. Germline V CDR1 and CDR2: SNHLY, FYNNEI. The CDR3 region has the DNA TGTGCCAGCAACGGGGGGTACCAAGAGACCCAGTACTTC. Amino acids: CASNGGYQETQYF.

The rearrangement joins TRBV20-1 to TRBJ2-1, with D possibly being TRBD2 (6 bases). Germline lookup yields CDR1 DFQATT and CDR2 SNEGSKA (reference sequence). The V end lost 0 bases, the J end lost 8 bases, and 20 bases lay between the germline ends. The CDR3 has 16 residues. This chain's CDR3 is CSARDRAGTPIYEQFF. The CDR3 region has the DNA TGCAGTGCTAGAGATCGGGCGGGGACCCCAATCTATGAGCAGTTCTTC.

This clonotype was counted at least ten times. The chain combines TRBV12-3 or TRBV12-4 with TRBJ2-1, with 7 bases identical to TRBD1. CDR3 length equals 15 residues. J was trimmed by 5 bases and V by 3 bases; bases with no gene match: 7. DNA for the CDR3: TGTGCCAGCAGTTTCTCCCCAGGGGGACACAATGAGCAGTTCTTC. Translation: CASSFSPGGHNEQFF.

V and J are TRBV7-2 and TRBJ1-5; D gene uncertain. The CDR3 contains 14 residues. The ends were cut back, 0 bases at V and 7 bases at J, with 10 bases in the middle. From germline, CDR1 is SGHTA and CDR2 FQGNSA. The CDR3 bases are TGTGCCAGCAGCTTAGCGCCCTCCGGACAGCCCCAGCATTTT. Translated, it gives CASSLAPSGQPQHF.

This clonotype was counted between two and nine times. This sequence joins TRBV27 and TRBJ2-4; D call uncertain. CDR1 is MNHEY and CDR2 is SMNVEV in the germline V gene (reference sequence). The CDR3 runs 15 residues. Trimming shortened V by 5 bases and J by 1 base, and 12 bases separated the two germline ends. CDR3 nucleotides: TGTGCCAGCAGTCCCCAAAGCTCCGCCAAAAACATTCAGTACTTC. It translates to CASSPQSSAKNIQYF.

There are a few counts of this clonotype. The chain combines TRBV4-1 with TRBJ1-1, with D possibly TRBD1 on 5 matching bases. The CDR3 has 15 residues. V was shortened by 0 bases and J by 5 bases, with 13 bases between the two germline ends. Germline V gene lookup returns CDR1 MGHRA and CDR2 YSYEKL. The CDR3 DNA is TGCGCCAGCAGCCAAGAACCCGGGGAGGGGACTGAAGCTTTCTTT. This encodes CASSQEPGEGTEAFF.

This clonotype was seen more than once but under ten times. The V call is TRBV27, the J call TRBJ1-5; TRBD1 is a possible D gene (5 bases). The CDR3 runs 13 residues. CDR1 is MNHEY, CDR2 SMNVEV, per germline (reference sequence). Deletions cut 0 bases from V and 6 bases from J, with 6 bases between. In DNA form, the CDR3 reads TGTGCCAGCAGTTTATCGGGGGGTCAGCCCCAGCATTTT. Translated: CASSLSGGQPQHF.

V and J are TRBV27 and TRBJ2-7; a weak D match, TRBD1 (6 bases). Germline V gene data show CDR1 as MNHEY and CDR2 as SMNVEV (reference sequence). The germline V and J ends were trimmed by 3 bases and 3 bases, with 15 bases remaining between them. This CDR3 has 15 residues. CDR3 sequence (DNA): TGTGCCAGCAGTTTGACAGGCCTACCCCACTACGAGCAGTACTTC. It codes for CASSLTGLPHYEQYF.

The chain has TRBV5-1 and TRBJ1-2; no clear D. V lost 6 bases, J lost 0 bases, and 15 bases lay in between. The CDR3 contains 15 residues. CDR1 SGHRS and CDR2 YFSETQ come from the germline V gene. CDR3 amino acids: CASNLDGGPNYGYTF. CDR3 coding DNA: TGCGCCAGCAATCTGGACGGTGGACCTAACTATGGCTACACCTTC.

In this sample, this clonotype turned up many times. The genes are TRBV5-5 and TRBJ2-7, with D tentatively TRBD1 (5 bases). V lost 4 bases to trimming and J lost 4 bases, with 12 bases between them. The CDR3 consists of 13 residues. In germline, CDR1 is SGHKS, CDR2 YYEKEE (reference sequence). Here the CDR3 reads CASSLQGFYEQYF. CDR3 coding DNA: TGTGCCAGCAGCCTCCAGGGTTTTTACGAGCAGTACTTC.

This clonotype came up once. This sequence may be a read error, since a much larger clone differs from it by one base. This sequence joins TRBV11-2 and TRBJ2-4, with D tentatively TRBD1 (6 bases). Germline values: CDR1 SGHAT, CDR2 FQNNGV. This CDR3 contains 15 residues. CDR3 sequence (DNA): TGTTCCAGCAGCTTAGGGGGTTTGGGCAAAAACATTCAGTACTTC. Protein product: CSSSLGGLGKNIQYF.

This clonotype was seen a handful of times. The chain employs TRBV7-8 and TRBJ2-3; D is uncertain. Trimming stripped 0 bases from V and 4 bases from J, with 11 bases between. CDR1 is SGHVS, CDR2 FQNEAQ, per germline. CDR3 size: 15 residues. CDR3 DNA: TGTGCCAGCAGCTTAGCGGTAGCAGGCGCAGATACGCAGTATTTT. Its protein product is CASSLAVAGADTQYF.

This clonotype was counted between two and nine times. CDR3 nucleotide sequence: TGTGCCAGCAGTCCCAACGGACTAGCGGGGCAAACAGATACGCAGTATTTT. Its protein is CASSPNGLAGQTDTQYF. The chain carries TRBV12-3 or TRBV12-4 and TRBJ2-3, with 12 nucleotides matching TRBD2. The CDR3 loop spans 17 amino acids. V shed 5 bases, J shed 3 bases, and the junction held 9 bases outside the gene matches.

V is TRBV29-1 and J is TRBJ2-5; D is ambiguous. The germline V gene encodes CDR1 SQVTM and CDR2 ANQGSEA. This CDR3 spans 14 amino acids. Deletions cut 0 bases from V and 4 bases from J, with 12 bases between. CDR3 bases: TGCAGCGTTGAAGATCCCCGGGTTGCAGAGACCCAGTACTTC. This encodes CSVEDPRVAETQYF.

J is TRBJ1-5 and V is TRBV7-6; the match to TRBD1 covers 7 bases. The CDR3 sequence is 17 residues long. V lost 4 bases to trimming and J lost 3 bases; unmatched junction nucleotides: 12. The germline V gene encodes CDR1 SGHVS and CDR2 FNYEAQ. The CDR3 bases are TGTGCCAGCAGCTCCGGTCGACAGGGAATGGTCAATCAGCCCCAGCATTTT. Protein product: CASSSGRQGMVNQPQHF.

This clonotype has a count of ten or more. The chain couples TRBV20-1 to TRBJ2-3; D call uncertain. This CDR3 is built from 17 residues. V was cut by 2 bases and J by 0 bases, with 18 bases left in between. Looked up from germline, CDR1 is DFQATT and CDR2 is SNEGSKA (reference sequence). The CDR3 region is CSARPPARYSSTDTQYF. The CDR3 bases are TGCAGTGCTAGACCGCCTGCCCGGTACTCCAGCACAGATACGCAGTATTTT.

This clonotype has only a few counts. This chain connects TRBV27 to TRBJ2-7; weak D call: TRBD2 (5 bases). V dropped 3 bases and J dropped 6 bases, with 9 bases sitting between them. Germline lookup yields CDR1 MNHEY and CDR2 SMNVEV (reference sequence). This CDR3 has 12 residues. CDR3 amino acids: CASSFFGGEQYF. The CDR3 coding sequence is TGTGCCAGCAGTTTTTTTGGAGGCGAGCAGTACTTC.

The chain employs TRBV7-9 and TRBJ2-4; D is undetermined. The V gene lost 1 base and the J gene lost 7 bases, with 2 bases spanning the gap. Per germline, CDR1 SEHNR and CDR2 FQNEAQ (reference sequence). This CDR3 has 11 amino acids. The CDR3 DNA follows: TGTGCCAGCAGCTTAGATAACATTCAGTACTTC. The encoded protein is CASSLDNIQYF.

The chain is built from TRBV30 and TRBJ2-1, with 12 nucleotides matching TRBD2. There are 16 residues in the CDR3. The junction had 10 bases not matched to a gene; V was cut back by 5 bases and J by 5 bases. The germline V gene encodes CDR1 GTSNPN and CDR2 SVGIG (reference sequence). The CDR3 sequence: CAWHYGLAGSDNEQFF. CDR3 in DNA: TGTGCCTGGCACTATGGACTAGCGGGATCGGACAATGAGCAGTTCTTC.

A few counts support this clonotype. The gene calls are TRBV19 and TRBJ2-1, with a possible D match to TRBD2 (5 bases). This CDR3 has 13 amino acids. V lost 1 base and J 4 bases, leaving 5 bases between the germline ends. The germline V gene has CDR1 LNHDA and CDR2 SQIVND (reference sequence). CDR3 region: CASSIGGYNEQFF. The DNA for the CDR3 is TGTGCCAGTAGTATAGGAGGGTACAATGAGCAGTTCTTC.

This clonotype was recorded a few times. J is TRBJ2-1 and V is TRBV12-3 or TRBV12-4; D ambiguous. This CDR3 is 14 amino acids long. Trimming took 0 bases from V and 5 from J, leaving 8 bases between them. Here the CDR3 DNA reads TGTGCCAGCAGTTTAGCCAGTTCTCACAATGAGCAGTTCTTC. Its translation is CASSLASSHNEQFF.

This clonotype came up a few times. The rearrangement joins TRBV12-3 or TRBV12-4 to TRBJ2-7, with 7 positions matching TRBD1. Losses at the gene ends were 6 bases for V and 2 bases for J; bases not matched to a gene: 10. CDR3 length: 15 residues. The chain's CDR3 is CASSQGTALPYEQYF. The DNA of the CDR3 is TGTGCCAGCAGCCAAGGGACAGCCTTACCCTACGAGCAGTACTTC.

J is TRBJ2-1 and V is TRBV30, with D possibly matching TRBD1 (7 bases). This CDR3 region has 13 residues. Germline V gives CDR1 GTSNPN, CDR2 SVGIG (reference sequence). The ends were cut back, 7 bases at V and 4 bases at J, with 14 bases in the middle. The CDR3 loop is CAFKGAGYNEQFF. CDR3 nucleotides: TGTGCCTTCAAGGGGGCGGGGTACAATGAGCAGTTCTTC.

This clonotype was counted many times. V is TRBV7-9 and J is TRBJ2-2; D tentatively reads TRBD1 or TRBD2 (5 bases each). This CDR3 has 16 amino acids. Trimming took off 0 bases at V and 4 bases at J, with 12 bases between the two ends. From germline, CDR1 is SEHNR and CDR2 FQNEAQ (reference sequence). This CDR3 is CASSLAPGTVTGELFF. The CDR3 nucleotides read TGTGCCAGCAGCTTAGCGCCAGGGACGGTCACCGGGGAGCTGTTTTTT.

The rearrangement uses TRBV20-1 and TRBJ2-3; 11 positions match TRBD2. The germline CDR1 and CDR2 sequences are DFQATT and SNEGSKA (reference sequence). CDR3 size: 17 residues. V lost 0 bases and J lost 0; bases outside the gene matches: 5. For the CDR3, the DNA is TGCAGTGCTAGAGATCAGACTAGCGGGGCGAGCACAGATACGCAGTATTTT. This sequence encodes CSARDQTSGASTDTQYF.

This clonotype was detected a few times. The CDR3 DNA reads TGTGCCAGCAGTCTCGCCCCATCGAATGAGCAGTTCTTC. This translates into CASSLAPSNEQFF. The chain recombines TRBV12-3 or TRBV12-4 with TRBJ2-1, with D hard to call. V lost 5 bases and J lost 7, with 12 bases in between. CDR3 length: 13 residues.